Presented here are 32 T cell receptor beta chains from one specimen sequenced in a study of cytomegalovirus exposure and HLA in healthy donors. The table came from immunoSEQ multiplex PCR; TCRdb's copy has only in-frame clones and leaves some out. Among 110,000 to 150,000 clones listed, approximately 87% were seen once. Source material: PBMCs. All receptors come from a man between 18 and 29 years old in good health and CMV-seronegative.

The chain joins TRBV5-1 to TRBJ2-7; D remains ambiguous. V gave up 4 bases and J gave up 8 bases, with 22 bases separating them. Germline V gene data show CDR1 as SGHRS and CDR2 as YFSETQ. The CDR3 extends over 15 amino acids. The CDR3 sequence: CASSTKSGSFDKQYF. CDR3 sequence (DNA): TGCGCCAGCAGCACCAAATCCGGCAGTTTCGACAAGCAGTACTTC.

This clone was counted once. This chain uses TRBV27 with TRBJ1-1; D remains unclear. The CDR3 covers 13 residues. Trimming stripped 2 bases from V and 4 bases from J, with 8 bases between. The V gene's germline CDR1 is MNHEY and CDR2 SMNVEV (reference sequence). DNA of the CDR3: TGTGCCAGCAGTTTAATCAGAAGCACTGAAGCTTTCTTT. Amino acids: CASSLIRSTEAFF.

CDR3 in amino acids: CSARYQETQYF. Written as DNA, the CDR3 is TGCAGCGCTAGATACCAAGAGACCCAGTACTTC. The rearrangement joins TRBV29-1 to TRBJ2-5, with no clear D. Germline values: CDR1 SQVTM, CDR2 ANQGSEA. The V end lost 7 bases, the J end lost 0 bases, and 6 bases lay between the germline ends. CDR3 size: 11 residues. The variable domain in full, completed from reference TRBV29-1 and TRBJ2-5, reads SAVISQKPSRDICQRGTSLTIQCQVDSQVTMMFWYRQQPGQSLTLIATANQGSEATYESGFVIDKFPISRPNLTFSTLTVSNMSPEDSSIYLCSARYQETQYFGPGTRLLVL.

The CDR3: CASSSQAQGTYGYTF. The CDR3 DNA is TGTGCCAGCAGCTCACAGGCACAGGGAACCTATGGCTACACCTTC. The V and J genes are TRBV14 and TRBJ1-2; D may be TRBD1 (6 bases). Germline lookup yields CDR1 SGHDN and CDR2 FVKESK. Between the trimmed V and J ends, which lost 5 bases and 4 bases, there was a span of 17 bases. The CDR3 has 15 amino acids. The full variable domain, its missing parts supplied by reference TRBV14 and TRBJ1-2, is EAGVTQFPSHSVIEKGQTVTLRCDPISGHDNLYWYRRVMGKEIKFLLHFVKESKQDESGMPNNRFLAERTGGTYSTLKVQPAELEDSGVYFCASSSQAQGTYGYTFGSGTRLTVV.

For the CDR3, the DNA is TGTGCCAGCAGCGTAGACGGGGGAAATCAGCCCCAGCATTTT. Its translation: CASSVDGGNQPQHF. The chain couples TRBV9 to TRBJ1-5; TRBD1 is a possible D gene (5 bases). This CDR3 is built from 14 residues. V lost 0 bases to trimming and J lost 4 bases, with 8 bases between them. The germline gives CDR1 SGDLS, CDR2 YYNGEE.

In this sample, this clone turned up a few times. The rearrangement uses TRBV12-2 and TRBJ2-2; the table names TRBD1, a call not compared with the DNA. TRBV12-2 is noted as a pseudogene. CDR3 length: 16 amino acids. The CDR3 DNA follows: TGTGCAAGTCGCTTAGCGGACAGTATCGGCACCGGGGAGCTGTTTTTT. Translated, it gives CASRLADSIGTGELFF.

The chain joins TRBV10-3 to TRBJ2-2; 7 nucleotides line up with TRBD1. The germline V gene has CDR1 ENHRY and CDR2 SYGVKD. This CDR3 has 13 residues. V lost 5 bases to trimming and J lost 6 bases; unmatched junction nucleotides: 3. In nucleotides, the CDR3 is TGTGCCATCAGTCCCACAGGGGCCGGGGAGCTGTTTTTT. This translates into CAISPTGAGELFF.

The J gene is TRBJ2-3, the V gene TRBV5-4; the D gene is possibly TRBD2 (5 bases). Trimming took off 4 bases at V and 6 bases at J, with 9 bases between the two ends. Germline V gives CDR1 SGHNT, CDR2 YYREEE (reference sequence). The CDR3 is 12 amino acids. The CDR3 is CASSRWEDTQYF. The CDR3 region has the DNA TGTGCCAGCAGCCGATGGGAGGATACGCAGTATTTT. Complete variable domain (other parts from reference TRBV5-4 and TRBJ2-3): ETGVTQSPTHLIKTRGQQVTLRCSSQSGHNTVSWYQQALGQGPQFIFQYYREEENGRGNFPPRFSGLQFPNYSSELNVNALELDDSALYLCASSRWEDTQYFGPGTRLTVL.

This rearrangement joins TRBV4-1 to TRBJ2-7; TRBD2 is a possible D gene (6 bases). Germline CDR1 is MGHRA and CDR2 is YSYEKL. Deletions cut 0 bases from V and 4 bases from J, with 10 bases between. The CDR3 sequence is 14 residues long. CDR3 coding DNA: TGCGCCAGCAGCCAAGAACCTGGGAGGTACGAGCAGTACTTC. It specifies CASSQEPGRYEQYF.

The chain employs TRBV9 and TRBJ1-2; perhaps TRBD1 as D (6 bases). Germline CDR1 SGDLS, CDR2 YYNGEE. This CDR3 is 13 amino acids long. The V gene lost 3 bases and the J gene lost 4 bases, with 10 bases spanning the gap. The CDR3 nucleotides are TGTGCCAGCAGCGGAACAGGGATCTATGGCTACACCTTC. Protein sequence: CASSGTGIYGYTF.

The gene calls are TRBV28 and TRBJ2-7; D is ambiguous. There are 13 residues in the CDR3. The V gene lost 3 bases and the J gene lost 3 bases, with 9 bases spanning the gap. The germline CDR1 and CDR2 sequences are MDHEN and SYDVKM. The CDR3 nucleotides are TGTGCCAGCAGTTTCTCCAGGAACTACGAGCAGTACTTC. This gives the protein CASSFSRNYEQYF.

The chain carries TRBV6-1 and TRBJ2-7; D is perhaps TRBD1 (5 bases). The germline V and J ends were trimmed by 4 bases and 5 bases, with 15 bases remaining between them. Germline lookup yields CDR1 MNHNS and CDR2 SASEGT. There are 14 residues in the CDR3. CDR3 in amino acids: CASSALGRVNEQYF. Here the CDR3 DNA reads TGTGCCAGCAGTGCCCTGGGCAGGGTAAACGAGCAGTACTTC.

The chain recombines TRBV6-1 with TRBJ2-3; TRBD2 aligns across 8 bases. J gave up 2 bases and V 9 bases, and 7 bases lay outside the gene matches. Germline CDR1 is MNHNS and CDR2 is SASEGT. The CDR3 sequence is 14 residues long. The CDR3 DNA is TGTGCCAGTCTAAGCGGGGGCTTCACAGATACGCAGTATTTT. Protein sequence: CASLSGGFTDTQYF.

This clone occurred once. V and J are TRBV7-2 and TRBJ1-2, with D unresolved. CDR1 is SGHTA and CDR2 is FQGNSA in the germline V gene. The CDR3 extends over 15 amino acids. Trimming took 1 base from V and 8 from J, leaving 17 bases between them. CDR3 in amino acids: CASSLVTGEIGGYTF. The CDR3 bases are TGTGCCAGCAGCTTAGTCACCGGGGAGATAGGGGGCTACACCTTC.

V is TRBV4-1 and J is TRBJ1-2; D is uncertain. This CDR3 comprises 15 residues. CDR1 MGHRA and CDR2 YSYEKL come from the germline V gene. Deletions cut 4 bases from V and 1 base from J, with 13 bases between. CDR3 sequence (DNA): TGCGCCAGCAGCCGCGAACAGTTACTTAACTATGGCTACACCTTC. This translates into CASSREQLLNYGYTF.

This chain joins TRBV29-1 and TRBJ2-7; the D gene is possibly TRBD2 (6 bases). The CDR3 is made up of 14 amino acids. V lost 6 bases and J 0 bases, leaving 15 bases between the germline ends. Per germline, CDR1 SQVTM and CDR2 ANQGSEA. Written as DNA, the CDR3 is TGCAGCGTAATGGACACCGGGAGCTCCTACGAGCAGTACTTC. This sequence encodes CSVMDTGSSYEQYF.

The V call is TRBV18, the J call TRBJ1-1; 9 bases line up with TRBD1. V lost 6 bases, J lost 3 bases, and 8 bases stayed unmatched. The CDR3 has 15 residues. Germline V gene sequence: CDR1 KGHSH, CDR2 LQKENI. The CDR3 reads CASSPEDRGHTEAFF. The CDR3 DNA follows: TGTGCCAGCTCCCCAGAGGACAGGGGCCACACTGAAGCTTTCTTT. Filled out from reference TRBV18 and TRBJ1-1, the complete variable domain reads NAGVMQNPRHLVRRRGQEARLRCSPMKGHSHVYWYRQLPEEGLKFMVYLQKENIIDESGMPKERFSAEFPKEGPSILRIQQVVRGDSAAYFCASSPEDRGHTEAFFGQGTRLTVV.

The CDR3 sequence is CASSVSSGSTNEQFF. CDR3 in DNA: TGTGCCAGTAGCGTCTCTAGCGGGAGTACCAATGAGCAGTTCTTC. V is TRBV19 and J is TRBJ2-1; TRBD2 aligns across 10 bases. V lost 6 bases and J lost 6; bases outside the gene matches: 8. This CDR3 is built from 15 residues. Germline CDR1 reads LNHDA; CDR2 reads SQIVND (reference sequence).

V and J are TRBV19 and TRBJ2-2; D uncertain. Trimming left V 6 bases short and J 1 base short, with 15 bases between. Germline CDR1 LNHDA, CDR2 SQIVND (reference sequence). The CDR3 is made up of 16 amino acids. The CDR3 sequence is CASRKKPPLNTGELFF. As DNA, the CDR3 is TGTGCCAGTAGGAAGAAGCCCCCGTTGAACACCGGGGAGCTGTTTTTT.

The chain joins TRBV9 to TRBJ2-3; possible D gene TRBD1, 7 bases. This CDR3 is built from 15 residues. Trimming took 3 bases from V and 2 from J, leaving 13 bases between them. Germline V CDR1 and CDR2: SGDLS, YYNGEE. CDR3 region: CASSGRDSYTDTQYF. The CDR3 DNA reads as TGTGCCAGCAGCGGGCGGGACAGCTACACAGATACGCAGTATTTT.

V gene TRBV19 combines with J gene TRBJ2-1; 9 bases line up with TRBD1. Germline loops: CDR1 LNHDA, CDR2 SQIVND (reference sequence). CDR3 length: 13 residues. With 7 bases clipped from V and 4 bases from J, the junction kept 2 bases outside the gene matches. In nucleotides, the CDR3 is TGTGCCAGTAACAGGGGGCCTTACAATGAGCAGTTCTTC. This gives the protein CASNRGPYNEQFF.

The chain joins TRBV2 to TRBJ2-7, with TRBD2 as a possible D gene (6 bases). CDR1 SNHLY and CDR2 FYNNEI come from the germline V gene. The CDR3 has 14 amino acids. V was cut by 10 bases and J by 3 bases, with 19 bases left in between. CDR3 sequence: CATSEGGRGYEQYF. CDR3 sequence (DNA): TGTGCCACCTCGGAGGGTGGTAGGGGCTACGAGCAGTACTTC.

This clone was detected a few times. This sequence joins TRBV6-6 and TRBJ2-7; 7 bases line up with TRBD2. The CDR3 has 14 amino acids. J was trimmed by 5 bases and V by 5 bases; bases with no gene match: 9. Germline CDR1 is MNHNY and CDR2 is SVGAGI (reference sequence). The CDR3 sequence: CASSIRDGGNEQYF. The DNA of the CDR3 is TGTGCCAGCAGTATCAGGGACGGGGGGAACGAGCAGTACTTC.

This clone occurred a few times. This sequence joins TRBV27 and TRBJ1-5, with a tentative D call TRBD1 (6 bases). CDR1 and CDR2 (germline): MNHEY, SMNVEV (reference sequence). CDR3 length equals 13 residues. Trimming cost V 6 bases and J 7 bases, with 13 bases left between them. CDR3 amino acids: CASSPDRFQPQHF. The CDR3 DNA reads TGTGCCAGCAGCCCCGACAGGTTCCAGCCCCAGCATTTT.

This chain connects TRBV9 to TRBJ2-1; D may be TRBD2 (7 bases). The length of the CDR3 is 15 residues. Looked up from germline, CDR1 is SGDLS and CDR2 is YYNGEE. V shed 0 bases and J shed 2 bases, with 9 bases lying between them. The CDR3 nucleotides are TGTGCCAGCAGCGTAGCCGGGGGGCCCTACAATGAGCAGTTCTTC. It specifies CASSVAGGPYNEQFF.

The chain carries TRBV19 and TRBJ1-1, with TRBD1 matching 7 bases. Germline lookup yields CDR1 LNHDA and CDR2 SQIVND (reference sequence). This CDR3 spans 13 amino acids. Trimming removed 6 bases from V and 3 bases from J; junction bases left unmatched: 4. CDR3 bases: TGTGCCAGTAGCCCTGACAGGGACACTGAAGCTTTCTTT. As protein: CASSPDRDTEAFF.

V and J are TRBV4-1 and TRBJ1-5; the D gene is possibly TRBD1 (6 bases). There are 15 residues in the CDR3. Germline lookup yields CDR1 MGHRA and CDR2 YSYEKL. V lost 5 bases and J 3 bases, leaving 14 bases between the germline ends. The CDR3 DNA reads as TGCGCCAGCAGCACCCGGGGGGGCCTCAATCAGCCCCAGCATTTT. This gives the protein CASSTRGGLNQPQHF.

The gene calls are TRBV6-1 and TRBJ2-7; 10 bases are a match to TRBD2. The CDR3 is 14 residues long. The V gene end was trimmed by 5 bases and the J gene end by 4 bases; junction bases not matched to a gene: 5. Germline values: CDR1 MNHNS, CDR2 SASEGT. The CDR3 region has the DNA TGTGCCAGCAGTCTAGCGGGGGTAATTTACGAGCAGTACTTC. Its translation: CASSLAGVIYEQYF.

The chain joins TRBV30 to TRBJ2-4; 8 nucleotides line up with TRBD1. Germline assignment: CDR1 GTSNPN and CDR2 SVGIG (reference sequence). There are 15 residues in the CDR3. V trimming: 2 bases; J trimming: 2 bases; junction bases outside the gene matches: 5. The chain's CDR3 is CAWSRTGGTKNIQYF. The CDR3 DNA reads as TGTGCCTGGAGTAGAACAGGGGGAACCAAAAACATTCAGTACTTC.

This clone was seen a single time. The CDR3 nucleotides are TGTGCCAGCAGCGGAAGTAGCGGGACTTTGAATACGCAGTATTTT. This sequence encodes CASSGSSGTLNTQYF. The rearrangement joins TRBV28 to TRBJ2-3; 8 bases map to TRBD2. Germline assignment: CDR1 MDHEN and CDR2 SYDVKM. V gave up 6 bases and J gave up 7 bases; unmatched junction bases: 12. The CDR3 loop spans 15 amino acids. The full variable domain, completed using reference TRBV28 and TRBJ2-3, is DVKVTQSSRYLVKRTGEKVFLECVQDMDHENMFWYRQDPGLGLRLIYFSYDVKMKEKGDIPEGYSVSREKKERFSLILESASTNQTSMYLCASSGSSGTLNTQYFGPGTRLTVL.

This rearrangement joins TRBV6-1 to TRBJ1-2; perhaps TRBD1 as D (6 bases). This CDR3 is 12 amino acids long. V shed 8 bases and J shed 8 bases, with 15 bases lying between them. Germline V gives CDR1 MNHNS, CDR2 SASEGT. CDR3 amino acids: CASAGGRRGYTF. The CDR3 region has the DNA TGTGCCAGCGCGGGGGGGCGACGGGGCTACACCTTC.

The rearrangement joins TRBV27 to TRBJ2-1; TRBD2 matches at 11 bases. Germline V gene sequence: CDR1 MNHEY, CDR2 SMNVEV (reference sequence). This CDR3 is built from 16 residues. V dropped 5 bases and J dropped 2; count of bases not matched to a gene: 5. CDR3 coding DNA: TGTGCCAGCAGTCTCGAGGGACTAGCGGCCTACAATGAGCAGTTCTTC. It specifies CASSLEGLAAYNEQFF.